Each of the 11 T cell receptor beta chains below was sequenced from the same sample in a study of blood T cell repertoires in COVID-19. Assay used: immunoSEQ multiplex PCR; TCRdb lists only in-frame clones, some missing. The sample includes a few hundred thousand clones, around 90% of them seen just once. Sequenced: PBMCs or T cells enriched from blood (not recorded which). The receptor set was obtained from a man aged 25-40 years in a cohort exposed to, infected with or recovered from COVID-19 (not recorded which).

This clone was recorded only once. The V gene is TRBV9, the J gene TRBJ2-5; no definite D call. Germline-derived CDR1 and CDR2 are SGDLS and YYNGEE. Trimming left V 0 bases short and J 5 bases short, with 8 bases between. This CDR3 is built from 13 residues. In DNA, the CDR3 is TGTGCCAGCAGCGTAGCTAGTAGTGAGACCCAGTACTTC. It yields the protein CASSVASSETQYF.

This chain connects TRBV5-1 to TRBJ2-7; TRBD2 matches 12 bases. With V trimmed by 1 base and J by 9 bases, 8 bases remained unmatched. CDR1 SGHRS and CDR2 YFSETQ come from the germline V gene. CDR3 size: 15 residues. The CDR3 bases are TGCGCCAGCAGCTTGCTAGCGGGACTAGCGGGCTCGCAGTACTTC. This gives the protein CASSLLAGLAGSQYF.

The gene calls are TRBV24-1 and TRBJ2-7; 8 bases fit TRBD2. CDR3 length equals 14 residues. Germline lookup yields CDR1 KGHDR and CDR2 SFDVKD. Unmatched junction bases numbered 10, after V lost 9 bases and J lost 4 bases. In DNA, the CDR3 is TGTGCCACCGCCCGGGGGGGACAAAGTTACGAGCAGTACTTC. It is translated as CATARGGQSYEQYF.

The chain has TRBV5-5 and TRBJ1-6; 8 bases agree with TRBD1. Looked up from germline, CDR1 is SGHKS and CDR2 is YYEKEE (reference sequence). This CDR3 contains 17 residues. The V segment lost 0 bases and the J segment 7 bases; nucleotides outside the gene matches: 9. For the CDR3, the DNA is TGTGCCAGCAGCTTGGTCGGCGGCAGGGGGCCAAATTCACCCCTCCACTTT. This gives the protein CASSLVGGRGPNSPLHF.

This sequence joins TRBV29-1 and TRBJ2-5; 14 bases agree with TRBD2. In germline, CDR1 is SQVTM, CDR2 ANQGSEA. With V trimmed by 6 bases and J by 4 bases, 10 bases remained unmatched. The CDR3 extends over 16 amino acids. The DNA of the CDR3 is TGCAGCGTGATGAGGGGGACTAGCGGGAGAGGAGAGACCCAGTACTTC. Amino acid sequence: CSVMRGTSGRGETQYF.

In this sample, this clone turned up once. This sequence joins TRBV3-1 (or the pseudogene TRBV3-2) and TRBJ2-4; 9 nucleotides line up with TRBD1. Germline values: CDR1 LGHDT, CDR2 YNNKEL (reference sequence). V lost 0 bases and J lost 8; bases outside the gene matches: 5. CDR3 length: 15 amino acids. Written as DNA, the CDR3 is TGTGCCAGCAGCCAAGAGGGACAGGGAATGGACATTCAGTACTTC. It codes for CASSQEGQGMDIQYF.

DNA for the CDR3: TGTGCCAGCAGCTTACAGGGAAACTATGGCTACACCTTC. Its translation: CASSLQGNYGYTF. This rearrangement joins TRBV7-3 to TRBJ1-2; possibly TRBD1 for D (5 bases). The length of the CDR3 is 13 residues. V shed 2 bases and J shed 2 bases, with 6 bases lying between them. Germline V gene data show CDR1 as SGHTA and CDR2 as FQGTGA.

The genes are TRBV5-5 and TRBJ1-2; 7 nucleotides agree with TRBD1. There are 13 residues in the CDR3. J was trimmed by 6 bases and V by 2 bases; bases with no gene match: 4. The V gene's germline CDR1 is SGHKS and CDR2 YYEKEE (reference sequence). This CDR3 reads CASSLDRVDGYTF. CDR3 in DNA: TGTGCCAGCAGCTTAGACAGGGTTGATGGCTACACCTTC.

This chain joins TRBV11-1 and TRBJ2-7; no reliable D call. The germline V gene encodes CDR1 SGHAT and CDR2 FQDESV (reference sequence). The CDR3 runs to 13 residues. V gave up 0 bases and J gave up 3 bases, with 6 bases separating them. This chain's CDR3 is CASSLAHSYEQYF. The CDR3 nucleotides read TGTGCCAGCAGCTTAGCGCATAGCTACGAGCAGTACTTC.

The CDR3 DNA reads as TGTGCCAGCAGTAGCGACCTTCCAACTAATGAAAAACTGTTTTTT. Translation: CASSSDLPTNEKLFF. The V and J genes are TRBV2 and TRBJ1-4; the D is unclear. Deletions cut 5 bases from V and 0 bases from J, with 10 bases between. This CDR3 has 15 amino acids. Germline lookup yields CDR1 SNHLY and CDR2 FYNNEI.

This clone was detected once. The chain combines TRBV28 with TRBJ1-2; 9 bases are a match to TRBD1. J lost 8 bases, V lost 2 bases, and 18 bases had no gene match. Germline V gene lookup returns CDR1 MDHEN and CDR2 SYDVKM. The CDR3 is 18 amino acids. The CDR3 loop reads CASSLDEVTGGSMGGYTF. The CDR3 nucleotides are TGTGCCAGCAGTTTAGATGAGGTGACAGGGGGATCTATGGGAGGCTACACCTTC.